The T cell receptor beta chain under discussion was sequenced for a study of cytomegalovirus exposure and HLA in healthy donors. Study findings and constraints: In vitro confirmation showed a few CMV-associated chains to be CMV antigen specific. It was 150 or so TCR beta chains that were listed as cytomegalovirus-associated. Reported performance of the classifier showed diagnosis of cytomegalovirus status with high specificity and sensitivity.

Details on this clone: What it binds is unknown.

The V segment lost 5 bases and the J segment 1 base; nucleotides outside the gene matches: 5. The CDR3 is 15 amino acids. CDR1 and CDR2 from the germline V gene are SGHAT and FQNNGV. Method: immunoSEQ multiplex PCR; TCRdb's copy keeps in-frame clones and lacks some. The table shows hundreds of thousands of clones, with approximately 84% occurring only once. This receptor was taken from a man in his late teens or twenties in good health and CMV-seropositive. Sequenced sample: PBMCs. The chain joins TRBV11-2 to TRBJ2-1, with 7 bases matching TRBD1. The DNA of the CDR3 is TGTGCCAGCAGCGAGCGACAGGGATCCTACAATGAGCAGTTCTTC. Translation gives CASSERQGSYNEQFF.